The rows below give T cell receptor beta chains drawn from one sample of a study of CD8+ T cells in alopecia areata. This table comes from immunoSEQ multiplex PCR, and its TCRdb copy is limited to in-frame clones, with some not included. This sample has 170,000 or so clones; roughly 62% occur once, and the top ten carry about 12%. The specimen comprised CD8+ T cells sorted from blood, sampled at week 24, from a patient treated with tofacitinib. The receptors originated from a human donor with alopecia areata. Each CDR3 is given with its conserved first and last residue.

TRBV5-6	14	TRBJ1-5	CASSLFSGHQPQHF
TRBV29-1	11	TRBJ1-2	CSGQDNYGYTF
TRBV19	15	TRBJ2-1	CASSLLGQSYNEQFF
TRBV7-9	10	TRBJ2-3	CASSLEVVYF
TRBV11-2	14	TRBJ1-4	CASNAGHGNEKLFF
TRBV7-9	13	TRBJ2-7	CASSFTGSYEQYF
TRBV15	15	TRBJ2-7	CATSRDVGWGGEQYF
TRBV7-9	15	TRBJ1-2	CASSLEGRLNYGYTF
TRBV29-1	15	TRBJ2-2	CSAVLRGDVTGELFF
TRBV7-8	15	TRBJ2-7	CASSLEAGGAYEQYF
TRBV7-3	15	TRBJ2-3	CASSHSGGSTDTQYF
TRBV29-1	14	TRBJ1-3	CSVVTGEYGNTIYF
TRBV23-1	16	TRBJ2-5	CASSQSGGGITETQYF
TRBV7-9	16	TRBJ1-1	CASRRSGQGRADEAFF
TRBV14	15	TRBJ2-3	CASSTALTSTDTQYF
TRBV25-1	13	TRBJ1-1	CASSTGGQTEAFF
TRBV5-6	12	TRBJ2-3	CASSSGTDTQYF
TRBV30	13	TRBJ2-5	CAWSVRITETQYF
TRBV15	16	TRBJ2-3	CATSRDTDRATDTQYF
TRBV5-1	13	TRBJ2-1	CASSWELGNEQFF
TRBV10-3	15	TRBJ2-3	CAISTSGATTDTQYF
TRBV29-1	15	TRBJ2-7	CSVVFRETQSYEQYF
TRBV25-1	14	TRBJ1-1	CASSISGGNTEAFF
TRBV18	13	TRBJ1-4	CASSRGEDEKLFF
TRBV4-1	12	TRBJ1-4	CASSPKGEKLFF
TRBV10-3	13	TRBJ2-3	CAILGDRADTQYF
TRBV5-1	15	TRBJ2-1	CASSLAAEKYNEQFF
TRBV9	13	TRBJ1-3	CASSPDSLNTIYF
TRBV2	13	TRBJ1-5	CASSVVAGQPQHF
TRBV5-6	14	TRBJ2-7	CASSLRGAGYEQYF
TRBV30	13	TRBJ2-2	CAWSSGVYGELFF
TRBV5-6	16	TRBJ2-2	CASSWGVVRDTGELFF
TRBV6-5	15	TRBJ1-2	CASSYSKGYRDRHTF
TRBV29-1	13	TRBJ1-2	CSDRRKTNYGYTF
TRBV14	15	TRBJ2-3	CASSQWSGGTDTQYF
TRBV25-1	13	TRBJ2-5	CASSEGGGETQYF
TRBV13	16	TRBJ2-5	CASSATSTGNQETQYF
TRBV25-1	14	TRBJ1-1	CASTEGGLNTEAFF
TRBV30	16	TRBJ2-1	CACPRPTSGGANEQFF
TRBV29-1	12	TRBJ1-4	CSVQATGEKLFF
TRBV30	14	TRBJ2-1	CAWETSGGPHEQFF
TRBV27	15	TRBJ2-1	CASSLMDRLRDEQFF
TRBV30	11	TRBJ1-2	CAWKKNYGYTF
TRBV7-9	13	TRBJ2-3	CASSNPRRDTQYF
TRBV30	12	TRBJ1-6	CALTGNNSPLHF
TRBV6-5	15	TRBJ2-7	CASSSGSLNSYEQYF
TRBV7-9	15	TRBJ2-7	CASSGFHYRPYEQYF
TRBV30	14	TRBJ1-1	CAWSVGSGGPEAFF